The clone carrying this T cell receptor (beta chain) was counted only a few times. Its antigen is still unknown. This entry is derived from a study of T cells after yellow fever vaccination. As for the study in general: Preparation of fractions with low cell numbers was performed using SMART-Seq v4 Ultra Low Input.

Losses at the gene ends were 3 bases for V and 0 bases for J; bases not matched to a gene: 10. Per germline, CDR1 LNHDA and CDR2 SQIVND (reference sequence). The CDR3 has 18 amino acids. As TCR cDNA was made by 5'RACE template switching, a universal primer site and UMIs were added. One entry per CDR3 protein, called by TCRdb with MiXCR from the 5' RACE reads. The table shows 300,000 to 400,000 distinct CDR3 sequences, with about 9.5% occurring only once. General study points: Most clones from primary vaccination resurfaced after the booster (around 97% CD4, approximately 87% CD8). Though it reached lower strength, the secondary response hit its peak faster, day 5 versus 15.

Sequencing used PBMCs, obtained on the day of the first yellow fever vaccination. This TCR was sampled from a young man who received the YFV17D yellow fever vaccine. The gene calls are TRBV19 and TRBJ2-3, with TRBD1 identical over 9 bases. The CDR3 nucleotides read TGTGCCAGTAGTATCGATAGTACCGGGACAGGGAGCACAGATACGCAGTATTTT. Encoded protein: CASSIDSTGTGSTDTQYF.